These T cell receptor beta chains were read from a single sample in a study of blood T cell repertoires in COVID-19. The assay was immunoSEQ multiplex PCR, and TCRdb's table has in-frame clones only and misses some. Of 140,000 to 150,000 clones in the sample, approximately 73% were seen once. Material: peripheral blood. These receptor sequences come from a man aged 60-69 years with acute or convalescent COVID-19. Both conserved end residues are part of each CDR3. The D gene is left open where the match is weak. Rows may omit the clone size; those that give it use once, few, many or a size class.

clone_size: NA
v_call: TRBV7-8
j_call: TRBJ1-2
d_call: TRBD1
cdr3_aa: CASSRPQGEGGYTF
cdr3_nt: TGTGCCAGCAGCAGGCCACAGGGGGAAGGAGGCTACACCTTC

clone_size: NA
v_call: TRBV19
j_call: TRBJ1-5
d_call: NA
cdr3_aa: CASTPRGRDSNQPQHF
cdr3_nt: TGTGCCAGCACCCCCCGCGGCAGGGATAGCAATCAGCCCCAGCATTTT

clone_size: NA
v_call: TRBV6-4
j_call: TRBJ2-2
d_call: NA
cdr3_aa: CASSAQVNTGELFF
cdr3_nt: TGTGCCAGCAGTGCACAGGTTAACACCGGGGAGCTGTTTTTT

clone_size: NA
v_call: TRBV4-1
j_call: TRBJ2-1
d_call: NA
cdr3_aa: CASSQLRDRTNEQFF
cdr3_nt: TGCGCCAGCAGCCAGCTGCGGGATCGCACCAATGAGCAGTTCTTC

clone_size: NA
v_call: TRBV5-5
j_call: TRBJ2-2
d_call: TRBD2
cdr3_aa: CASSAGLAGGLVGELFF
cdr3_nt: TGTGCCAGCAGCGCGGGACTAGCGGGAGGGCTGGTCGGGGAGCTGTTTTTT

clone_size: once
v_call: TRBV7-6
j_call: TRBJ2-3
d_call: TRBD2
cdr3_aa: CASSLLAGGTDTQYF
cdr3_nt: TGTGCCAGCAGCTTGTTAGCGGGAGGGACAGATACGCAGTATTTT

clone_size: once
v_call: TRBV5-4
j_call: TRBJ2-1
d_call: TRBD1
cdr3_aa: CASSLDRVGKFF
cdr3_nt: TGTGCCAGCAGCCTGGACAGGGTGGGAAAGTTCTTC

clone_size: NA
v_call: TRBV29-1
j_call: TRBJ2-3
d_call: NA
cdr3_aa: CSVEESLDEADTQYF
cdr3_nt: TGCAGCGTTGAAGAATCGCTAGACGAGGCAGATACGCAGTATTTT

clone_size: NA
v_call: TRBV25-1
j_call: TRBJ2-2
d_call: TRBD2
cdr3_aa: CASSGVTSGNTGELFF
cdr3_nt: TGTGCCAGCAGTGGGGTCACTAGCGGGAACACCGGGGAGCTGTTTTTT

clone_size: NA
v_call: TRBV16
j_call: TRBJ2-1
d_call: NA
cdr3_aa: CASSQLQGPYNEQFF
cdr3_nt: TGTGCCAGCAGCCAATTACAGGGACCCTACAATGAGCAGTTCTTC

clone_size: few
v_call: TRBV7-9
j_call: TRBJ2-5
d_call: NA
cdr3_aa: CASSNRETVQETQYF
cdr3_nt: TGTGCCAGCAGCAACCGGGAGACAGTCCAAGAGACCCAGTACTTC

clone_size: NA
v_call: TRBV28
j_call: TRBJ2-2
d_call: NA
cdr3_aa: CASTHRNTNTGELFF
cdr3_nt: TGTGCCAGCACCCACAGGAACACGAACACCGGGGAGCTGTTTTTT

clone_size: NA
v_call: TRBV7-9
j_call: TRBJ2-1
d_call: NA
cdr3_aa: CASSLEPTGVSYNEQFF
cdr3_nt: TGTGCCAGCAGCTTAGAACCCACGGGAGTCTCCTACAATGAGCAGTTCTTC

clone_size: NA
v_call: TRBV18
j_call: TRBJ1-3
d_call: NA
cdr3_aa: CASSPTASSGNTIYF
cdr3_nt: TGTGCCAGCTCACCAACTGCTAGCTCTGGAAACACCATATATTTT

clone_size: many
v_call: TRBV11-3
j_call: TRBJ2-7
d_call: TRBD2
cdr3_aa: CARSAGAPYEQYF
cdr3_nt: TGTGCCAGGTCAGCGGGAGCCCCCTACGAGCAGTACTTC

clone_size: NA
v_call: TRBV19
j_call: TRBJ1-2
d_call: TRBD1
cdr3_aa: CASRKGQEDYGYTF
cdr3_nt: TGTGCCAGTAGGAAGGGACAGGAGGACTATGGCTACACCTTC

clone_size: NA
v_call: TRBV7-9
j_call: TRBJ2-5
d_call: TRBD2
cdr3_aa: CASTGGGAAGETQYF
cdr3_nt: TGTGCCAGCACCGGGGGAGGGGCGGCCGGGGAGACCCAGTACTTC

clone_size: NA
v_call: TRBV10-2
j_call: TRBJ2-7
d_call: TRBD2
cdr3_aa: CASSLGLGSYEQYF
cdr3_nt: TGCGCCAGCAGTTTAGGACTAGGCTCCTACGAGCAGTACTTC

clone_size: NA
v_call: TRBV6-5
j_call: TRBJ2-7
d_call: TRBD1
cdr3_aa: CASPPRDRSSYEQYF
cdr3_nt: TGTGCCAGCCCGCCGAGGGACAGGAGCTCCTACGAGCAGTACTTC

clone_size: NA
v_call: TRBV29-1
j_call: TRBJ2-5
d_call: TRBD2
cdr3_aa: CSVLLAEETQYF
cdr3_nt: TGCAGCGTTCTCCTAGCGGAAGAGACCCAGTACTTC

clone_size: NA
v_call: TRBV7-2
j_call: TRBJ2-7
d_call: NA
cdr3_aa: CASNNYLASSYEQYF
cdr3_nt: TGTGCCAGCAACAACTACCTAGCGTCTTCCTACGAGCAGTACTTC

clone_size: NA
v_call: TRBV7-2
j_call: TRBJ2-5
d_call: TRBD2
cdr3_aa: CASSIGLAGGQETQYF
cdr3_nt: TGTGCCAGCAGCATCGGACTAGCGGGAGGCCAAGAGACCCAGTACTTC

clone_size: NA
v_call: TRBV16
j_call: TRBJ1-1
d_call: NA
cdr3_aa: CASSVRGDTEAFF
cdr3_nt: TGTGCCAGCAGCGTACGGGGGGACACTGAAGCTTTCTTT

clone_size: NA
v_call: TRBV6-5
j_call: TRBJ2-7
d_call: TRBD1
cdr3_aa: CASRPGQHYEQYF
cdr3_nt: TGTGCCAGCAGACCGGGACAGCACTACGAGCAGTACTTC

clone_size: NA
v_call: TRBV5-6
j_call: TRBJ1-6
d_call: NA
cdr3_aa: CASSWWAGTNNSPLHF
cdr3_nt: TGTGCCAGCAGCTGGTGGGCCGGGACAAATAATTCACCCCTCCACTTT

clone_size: once
v_call: TRBV6-5
j_call: TRBJ1-3
d_call: NA
cdr3_aa: CASRTLVGNTIYF
cdr3_nt: TGTGCCAGCAGGACACTGGTAGGAAACACCATATATTTT

clone_size: NA
v_call: TRBV29-1
j_call: TRBJ2-6
d_call: TRBD1
cdr3_aa: CSVEGQGAYGANVLTF
cdr3_nt: TGCAGCGTTGAAGGGCAGGGGGCTTATGGGGCCAACGTCCTGACTTTC

clone_size: NA
v_call: TRBV7-2
j_call: TRBJ2-2
d_call: TRBD2
cdr3_aa: CASSPPGLENTGELFF
cdr3_nt: TGTGCCAGCAGCCCACCGGGACTAGAAAACACCGGGGAGCTGTTTTTT

clone_size: once
v_call: TRBV29-1
j_call: TRBJ1-5
d_call: NA
cdr3_aa: CSVMPGVNQPQHF
cdr3_nt: TGCAGCGTTATGCCAGGGGTCAATCAGCCCCAGCATTTT

clone_size: NA
v_call: TRBV7-9
j_call: TRBJ2-5
d_call: TRBD1
cdr3_aa: CASTLTGGYRETQYF
cdr3_nt: TGTGCCAGCACCCTAACAGGGGGCTATCGAGAGACCCAGTACTTC

clone_size: NA
v_call: TRBV18
j_call: TRBJ2-7
d_call: NA
cdr3_aa: CASSPAPTYEQYF
cdr3_nt: TGTGCCAGCTCACCAGCCCCTACCTACGAGCAGTACTTC

clone_size: NA
v_call: TRBV2
j_call: TRBJ2-5
d_call: NA
cdr3_aa: CASSSRETQYF
cdr3_nt: TGTGCCAGCAGCAGCAGGGAGACCCAGTACTTC

clone_size: NA
v_call: TRBV14
j_call: TRBJ1-2
d_call: NA
cdr3_aa: CASSQDLTGPYGYTF
cdr3_nt: TGTGCCAGCAGCCAAGATCTAACAGGCCCCTATGGCTACACCTTC

clone_size: NA
v_call: TRBV29-1
j_call: TRBJ2-6
d_call: TRBD2
cdr3_aa: CSAKGLAGSGANVLTF
cdr3_nt: TGCAGCGCAAAGGGACTAGCGGGCTCTGGGGCCAACGTCCTGACTTTC

clone_size: medium-sized
v_call: TRBV5-4
j_call: TRBJ2-1
d_call: TRBD2
cdr3_aa: CASSLVAGDNEQFF
cdr3_nt: TGTGCCAGCAGCTTGGTGGCGGGGGACAATGAGCAGTTCTTC

clone_size: NA
v_call: TRBV12-3/TRBV12-4
j_call: TRBJ1-2
d_call: NA
cdr3_aa: CASRGTLVYGYTF
cdr3_nt: TGTGCCAGCAGAGGGACTTTAGTATATGGCTACACCTTC

clone_size: NA
v_call: TRBV7-9
j_call: TRBJ2-7
d_call: NA
cdr3_aa: CASSRRRLDPVYF
cdr3_nt: TGTGCCAGCAGCCGAAGGAGGCTTGACCCAGTGTACTTC

clone_size: NA
v_call: TRBV5-4
j_call: TRBJ2-7
d_call: NA
cdr3_aa: CASTSRDTYEQYF
cdr3_nt: TGTGCCAGCACCTCGAGAGATACCTACGAGCAGTACTTC

clone_size: NA
v_call: TRBV18
j_call: TRBJ1-1
d_call: NA
cdr3_aa: CASSPRWRNTEAFF
cdr3_nt: TGTGCCAGCTCACCGCGGTGGCGGAACACTGAAGCTTTCTTT

clone_size: NA
v_call: TRBV10-2
j_call: TRBJ2-2
d_call: TRBD2
cdr3_aa: CASKWTSPQNTGELFF
cdr3_nt: TGCGCCAGCAAGTGGACTAGCCCGCAGAACACCGGGGAGCTGTTTTTT

clone_size: NA
v_call: TRBV5-1
j_call: TRBJ1-1
d_call: NA
cdr3_aa: CASSLSRIDTEAFF
cdr3_nt: TGCGCCAGCAGCTTATCCAGGATCGACACTGAAGCTTTCTTT

clone_size: NA
v_call: TRBV6-4
j_call: TRBJ2-1
d_call: NA
cdr3_aa: CASSDSRGETDGVKVTMDQEQFF
cdr3_nt: TGTGCCAGCAGTGACTCGAGAGGAGAGACAGATGGGGTAAAGGTAACAATGGACCAAGAGCAGTTCTTC

clone_size: few
v_call: TRBV2
j_call: TRBJ2-7
d_call: NA
cdr3_aa: CASSEDGWSSYEQYF
cdr3_nt: TGTGCCAGCAGTGAAGACGGCTGGAGCTCCTACGAGCAGTACTTC

clone_size: NA
v_call: TRBV4-1
j_call: TRBJ2-7
d_call: NA
cdr3_aa: CASSQDYANQVYEQYF
cdr3_nt: TGCGCCAGCAGCCAAGATTACGCAAACCAGGTCTACGAGCAGTACTTC

clone_size: once
v_call: TRBV4-1
j_call: TRBJ2-2
d_call: NA
cdr3_aa: CASSHPTTRELFF
cdr3_nt: TGCGCCAGCAGCCATCCCACTACCAGGGAGCTGTTTTTT

clone_size: NA
v_call: TRBV9
j_call: TRBJ2-2
d_call: TRBD2
cdr3_aa: CASSVEVAGERTGELFF
cdr3_nt: TGTGCCAGCAGCGTAGAGGTAGCGGGAGAGAGGACCGGGGAGCTGTTTTTT

clone_size: NA
v_call: TRBV7-2
j_call: TRBJ2-7
d_call: NA
cdr3_aa: CASSLGGRGPYEQYF
cdr3_nt: TGTGCCAGCAGCTTAGGGGGTCGGGGTCCCTACGAGCAGTACTTC

clone_size: NA
v_call: TRBV5-1
j_call: TRBJ1-1
d_call: NA
cdr3_aa: CASRVWVNTEAFF
cdr3_nt: TGCGCCAGCCGGGTCTGGGTCAACACTGAAGCTTTCTTT

clone_size: NA
v_call: TRBV19
j_call: TRBJ1-2
d_call: TRBD1
cdr3_aa: CASSTDRVGYTF
cdr3_nt: TGTGCCAGTAGTACGGACAGGGTGGGCTACACCTTC

clone_size: NA
v_call: TRBV28
j_call: TRBJ2-1
d_call: TRBD2
cdr3_aa: CASSLLGLASNEQFF
cdr3_nt: TGTGCCAGCAGCTTACTGGGACTAGCGTCTAATGAGCAGTTCTTC

clone_size: NA
v_call: TRBV9
j_call: TRBJ2-7
d_call: NA
cdr3_aa: CASSKGLNSYEQYF
cdr3_nt: TGTGCCAGCAGCAAGGGACTGAACTCCTACGAGCAGTACTTC

clone_size: NA
v_call: TRBV12-5
j_call: TRBJ1-1
d_call: NA
cdr3_aa: CASGLSGGSTEAFF
cdr3_nt: TGTGCTAGTGGTTTGTCGGGGGGAAGCACTGAAGCTTTCTTT

clone_size: NA
v_call: TRBV7-9
j_call: TRBJ2-7
d_call: NA
cdr3_aa: CASSSGQISSYEQYF
cdr3_nt: TGTGCCAGCAGCTCAGGACAGATTAGCTCCTACGAGCAGTACTTC

clone_size: NA
v_call: TRBV7-6
j_call: TRBJ2-7
d_call: NA
cdr3_aa: CASSPGYEQYF
cdr3_nt: TGTGCCAGCAGCCCCGGTTACGAGCAGTACTTC